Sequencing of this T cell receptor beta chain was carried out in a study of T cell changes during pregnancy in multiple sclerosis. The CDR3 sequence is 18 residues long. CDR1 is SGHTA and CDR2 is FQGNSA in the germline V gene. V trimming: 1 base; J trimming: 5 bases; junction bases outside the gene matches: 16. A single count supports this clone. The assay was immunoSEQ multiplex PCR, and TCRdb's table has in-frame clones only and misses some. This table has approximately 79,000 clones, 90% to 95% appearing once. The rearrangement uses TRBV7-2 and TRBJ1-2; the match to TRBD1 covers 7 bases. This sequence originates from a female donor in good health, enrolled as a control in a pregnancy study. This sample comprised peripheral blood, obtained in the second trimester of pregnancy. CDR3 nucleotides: TGTGCCAGCAGCTTAGAGCCGGTAGGACAGGCCTCTTTGTATGGCTACACCTTC. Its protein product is CASSLEPVGQASLYGYTF.